At least ten counts were recorded for the clone carrying this T cell receptor (beta chain). The target antigen is unknown. Germline V gene lookup returns CDR1 DFQATT and CDR2 SNEGSKA (reference sequence). This CDR3 contains 18 residues. The ends lost 0 bases at V and 5 bases at J; junction bases unmatched: 15. These data originate in a study of early T cells in non-severe SARS-CoV-2 infection. Study-wide results and caveats: Private and CD4 specificities were missed by VDJdb matching, which favored anti-spike CD8 responses.

In TCRdb, the 5' RACE reads were re-called with MiXCR into one record per CDR3 protein. The repertoire consists of around 46,000 distinct CDR3 sequences, with around 6% occurring once and the leading ten covering approximately 4.1%. J is TRBJ2-7 and V is TRBV20-1; 11 bases match TRBD2. The source material was whole blood. This clonotype was sampled from an adult who was a healthcare worker with PCR-confirmed SARS-CoV-2 infection or an uninfected control (not recorded which). The DNA for the CDR3 is TGCAGTGCTAGAGATCCCACTAGCGGGAGACGAGCGAACGACGAGCAGTACTTC. This encodes CSARDPTSGRRANDEQYF.